This T cell receptor beta chain appears in the sequencing data of a study of identical twins. Findings of the study overall: Cord blood's abundant beta clonotypes had fewer insertions, unlike memory repertoires.

This CDR3 spans 16 amino acids. The V end lost 3 bases, the J end lost 2 bases, and 17 bases lay between the germline ends. Germline V gene sequence: CDR1 SGHRS, CDR2 YFSETQ. Each CDR3 protein gets one entry after TCRdb re-called the 5' RACE reads with MiXCR. The data show hundreds of thousands of distinct CDR3 sequences, about 12% seen once. Points on this clonotype: Antigen: not known.

The sample was also reused in another study, on yellow fever vaccine responses in identical twins.

This sequence originates from a woman between 18 and 30 years old in good health. The rearrangement uses TRBV5-1 and TRBJ1-2; D may be TRBD1 (6 bases). Sequencing was carried out using CD8+ T cells sorted from blood. The chain's CDR3 is CASSSNIWTENYGYTF. The CDR3 region has the DNA TGCGCCAGCAGCTCAAATATATGGACAGAAAACTATGGCTACACCTTC.